This T cell receptor (beta chain) originates from a study of OX40 agonist ivuxolimab in advanced cancers. With 4 bases clipped from V and 4 bases from J, the junction kept 8 bases outside the gene matches. The CDR3 totals 16 residues. CDR1 MNHEY and CDR2 SMNVEV come from the germline V gene (reference sequence). Clones were sequenced by immunoSEQ multiplex PCR, and TCRdb holds only the in-frame ones, with some missing. The sample has 42,000 or so clones, approximately 80% seen once. This chain uses TRBV27 with TRBJ2-1, with TRBD2 identical over 9 bases. The specimen comprised CD4+ or CD8+ T cells sorted from blood, sampled in a trial of the OX40 agonist ivuxolimab. This TCR came from an adult with an advanced solid tumor such as melanoma, head and neck, liver or kidney cancer. CDR3 amino acids: CASSSFGAGGYNEQFF. As DNA, the CDR3 is TGTGCCAGCAGTTCCTTTGGAGCGGGAGGATACAATGAGCAGTTCTTC.